The TCR beta chain described here comes from a study of regulatory T cells in long-lasting Graves disease. Study-wide points: Segments TRBV28, TRBJ1-2 and TRBJ2-5 showed preferential usage in persistent disease.

Stated time point: persistent/refractory GD, antithyroid drugs over 5 years with positive TRAb. Extracted PBMC RNA gave rise to the TCR library. This clonotype has just a few counts. Its antigen is still unknown. V dropped 3 bases and J dropped 5 bases, with 13 bases sitting between them. CDR1 is MNHEY, CDR2 SMNVEV, per germline (reference sequence). This CDR3 has 15 amino acids. For TCR beta, libraries came from iRepertoire HTBI primers and Arm-PCR of CDR3 regions. Each CDR3 protein is one row after TCRdb ran MiXCR on the multiplex PCR reads. The sample holds 300,000 to 350,000 distinct CDR3 sequences, roughly 21% seen once.

Source: peripheral blood mononuclear cells (PBMCs), taken when the disease was refractory, from a patient treated with antithyroid drugs. The chain recombines TRBV27 with TRBJ1-4; D is uncertain. This TCR derives from a female donor with Graves disease. CDR3 sequence (DNA): TGTGCCAGCAGTTTTCAGTGGGTGGGGAATGAAAAACTGTTTTTT. This encodes CASSFQWVGNEKLFF.